The 13 T cell receptor beta chains given below trace back to one sample, sequenced in a study of T-cell memory formation after mild COVID-19. Each CDR3 protein is one row after TCRdb ran MiXCR on the 5' RACE reads. The sample has hundreds of thousands of distinct CDR3 sequences, less than 20% seen once. Sequencing was done on a sample of PBMCs or a T cell subset sorted from them (not recorded which). The receptors come from a man aged 18 to 29 who had mild COVID-19 (a few samples of this study predate the infection). Cell type and time point are not known.

The sample holds many counts of this clonotype. The gene calls are TRBV20-1 and TRBJ2-5; D is possibly TRBD2 (6 bases). V shed 7 bases and J shed 1 base, with 13 bases lying between them. The germline CDR1 and CDR2 sequences are DFQATT and SNEGSKA (reference sequence). The CDR3 totals 13 residues. The CDR3 bases are TGCAGTGTGTATAGCGGCGGCCAAGAGACCCAGTACTTC. Amino acids: CSVYSGGQETQYF.

The chain links TRBV28 to TRBJ2-7; the match to TRBD1 covers 8 bases. This CDR3 has 15 residues. Trimming at V came to 1 base and at J to 3 bases, leaving 5 bases not matched to a gene. Germline CDR1 MDHEN, CDR2 SYDVKM. CDR3 sequence (DNA): TGTGCCAGCAGTTTATTAGGACAGGGAAACTACGAGCAGTACGTC. This encodes CASSLLGQGNYEQYV.

V gene TRBV6-2 or TRBV6-3 combines with J gene TRBJ1-6; the D gene is possibly TRBD1 (5 bases). V was trimmed by 8 bases and J by 10 bases, leaving 15 bases between them. Germline values: CDR1 MNHEY, CDR2 SVGEGT. The CDR3 loop spans 13 amino acids. The CDR3 is CASVPRGRSPLHF. In nucleotides, the CDR3 is TGTGCCAGCGTTCCTCGGGGCCGATCACCCCTCCACTTT.

The chain links TRBV19 to TRBJ1-6, with unresolved D. The CDR3 loop spans 14 amino acids. Germline CDR1 is LNHDA and CDR2 is SQIVND (reference sequence). The germline V and J ends were trimmed by 3 bases and 9 bases, with 12 bases remaining between them. The CDR3 nucleotides read TGTGCCAGTAGTATCGAGCGCGGAGGTTCACCCCTCCACTTT. Translation gives CASSIERGGSPLHF.

The chain joins TRBV5-1 to TRBJ2-2; D is ambiguous. The CDR3 extends over 14 amino acids. Germline-derived CDR1 and CDR2 are SGHRS and YFSETQ. Trimming removed 2 bases from V and 7 bases from J, with 12 bases in between. The CDR3 DNA sequence: TGCGCCAGCAGCTTAGGCGAGGAAGGCGGGGAGCTGTTTTTT. This encodes CASSLGEEGGELFF.

This clonotype has only a few counts. This sequence joins TRBV6-2 or TRBV6-3 and TRBJ1-2, with D perhaps matching TRBD1 (6 bases). V lost 11 bases to trimming and J lost 3 bases, with 16 bases between them. Germline lookup yields CDR1 MNHEY and CDR2 SVGEGT. The CDR3 length is 13 residues. CDR3 nucleotides: TGTGCCTGCCGGAACAGGGATTACTATGGCTACACCTTC. Amino acids: CACRNRDYYGYTF.

V and J are TRBV6-5 and TRBJ2-1, with D possibly TRBD2 on 7 matching bases. With 2 bases removed from V and 6 bases from J, the gap between germline ends came to 8 bases. CDR3 length: 13 amino acids. Germline V lookup: CDR1 MNHEY, CDR2 SVGAGI. CDR3 sequence: CASSYGGANEQFF. In DNA form, the CDR3 reads TGTGCCAGCAGTTACGGGGGGGCCAATGAGCAGTTCTTC.

V gene TRBV3-1 combines with J gene TRBJ1-6; no firm D call. Trimming took off 4 bases at V and 10 bases at J, with 20 bases between the two ends. Germline-derived CDR1 and CDR2 are LGHDT and YNNKEL (reference sequence). This CDR3 comprises 16 residues. CDR3: CASSPQDYGGMSPLHF. The DNA of the CDR3 is TGTGCCAGCAGCCCTCAGGACTATGGTGGGATGTCACCCCTCCACTTT.

This clonotype showed up just a few times. V usage is TRBV21-1 and J usage is TRBJ2-1; TRBD1, the table's D call, lacks a check against the DNA. TRBV21-1 is a pseudogene segment. This CDR3 is 14 amino acids long. CDR3 in amino acids: CASRMEDRGNEQFF. The DNA for the CDR3 is TGTGCCAGCAGGATGGAGGACAGGGGGAATGAGCAGTTCTTC.

This clonotype was detected only a few times. The genes are TRBV7-9 and TRBJ1-6; TRBD1 is a possible D gene (6 bases). V was trimmed by 5 bases and J by 10 bases, leaving 12 bases between them. Germline V gives CDR1 SEHNR, CDR2 FQNEAQ (reference sequence). CDR3 length: 13 amino acids. In nucleotides, the CDR3 is TGTGCCAGCAGCGCTACAAGGGGGTCACCCCTCCACTTT. This translates into CASSATRGSPLHF.

There are a few counts of this clonotype. This rearrangement joins TRBV2 to TRBJ1-5; D gene uncertain. Germline CDR1 and CDR2: SNHLY and FYNNEI. CDR3 size: 13 residues. V lost 3 bases and J 0 bases, leaving 3 bases between the germline ends. DNA for the CDR3: TGTGCCAGCAGTGATGTTAGCAATCAGCCCCAGCATTTT. As protein: CASSDVSNQPQHF.

This chain uses TRBV2 with TRBJ1-1; no clear D. This CDR3 has 15 residues. Germline lookup yields CDR1 SNHLY and CDR2 FYNNEI. Trimming removed 5 bases at V and 0 bases at J, with 13 bases between. CDR3 sequence reads: CASSRAWQMNTEAFF. The CDR3 region has the DNA TGTGCCAGCAGTCGAGCCTGGCAGATGAACACTGAAGCTTTCTTT. The whole variable domain, remainder taken from reference TRBV2 and TRBJ1-1, is EPEVTQTPSHQVTQMGQEVILRCVPISNHLYFYWYRQILGQKVEFLVSFYNNEISEKSEIFDDQFSVERPDGSNFTLKIRSTKLEDSAMYFCASSRAWQMNTEAFFGQGTRLTVV.

A few counts support this clonotype. The chain carries TRBV7-2 and TRBJ1-6; possible D gene TRBD1, 5 bases. Germline values: CDR1 SGHTA, CDR2 FQGNSA. The V and J ends lost 6 bases and 4 bases respectively, with 10 bases between them. This CDR3 region has 14 residues. CDR3 in amino acids: CASSKGPYNSPLHF. CDR3 coding DNA: TGTGCCAGCAGTAAGGGACCGTATAATTCACCCCTCCACTTT.